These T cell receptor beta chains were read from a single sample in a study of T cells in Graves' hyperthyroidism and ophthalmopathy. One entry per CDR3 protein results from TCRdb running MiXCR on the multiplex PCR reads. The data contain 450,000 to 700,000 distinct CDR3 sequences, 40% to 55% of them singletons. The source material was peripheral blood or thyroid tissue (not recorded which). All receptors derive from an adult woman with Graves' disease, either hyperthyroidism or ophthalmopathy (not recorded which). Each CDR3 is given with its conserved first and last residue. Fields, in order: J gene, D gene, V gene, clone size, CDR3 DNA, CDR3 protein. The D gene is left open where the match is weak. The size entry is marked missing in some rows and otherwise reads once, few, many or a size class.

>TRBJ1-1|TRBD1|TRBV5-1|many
TGCGCCAGCAGCTTGACAGGGGGCTTAACTGAAGCTTTCTTT
CASSLTGGLTEAFF
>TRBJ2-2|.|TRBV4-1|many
TGCGCCAGCAGCCAAGAAAGTTTCGTGGGGGCCGGGGAGCTGTTTTTT
CASSQESFVGAGELFF
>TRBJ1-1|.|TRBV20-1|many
TGCAGTGCCACACAGGGAATACTTTACATGAACACTGAAGCTTTCTTT
CSATQGILYMNTEAFF
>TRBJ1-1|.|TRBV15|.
TGTGCCACCAGCAGAGACCAAGGAGGCACTGAAGCTTTCTTT
CATSRDQGGTEAFF
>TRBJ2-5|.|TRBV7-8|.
TGTGCCAGCCACAGACCGAACACCGGGGAGACCCAGTACTTC
CASHRPNTGETQYF
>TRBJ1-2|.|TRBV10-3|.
TGTGCCATCAGTGAGTCCAGCGGGGGGGGGACTATTGGCTACACCTTC
CAISESSGGGTIGYTF
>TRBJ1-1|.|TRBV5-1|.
TGCGCCAGCTTCGGGACGCGAGGGCCAGCTTTCTTT
CASFGTRGPAFF
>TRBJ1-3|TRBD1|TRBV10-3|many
TGTGCCATCAATGCCGGGACAGGCTCTGGAAACACCATATATTTT
CAINAGTGSGNTIYF
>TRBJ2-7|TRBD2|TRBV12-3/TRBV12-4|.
TGTGCCAGCAGGGGGGTAGCGGGAGGGGAAGAGCAGTACTTC
CASRGVAGGEEQYF
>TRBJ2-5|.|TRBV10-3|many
TGTGCCACCCGGGCTAGGGACCGGGAGACCCAGTACTTC
CATRARDRETQYF
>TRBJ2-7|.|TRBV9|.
TGTGCCAGCAGCGGGAGGGCCGGCTTCTACGAGCAGTACTTC
CASSGRAGFYEQYF
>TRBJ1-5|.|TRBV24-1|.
TGTGCCACCAGTGATGGGGCTCTCAATCAGCCCCAGCATTTT
CATSDGALNQPQHF
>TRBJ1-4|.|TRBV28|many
TGTGCCAGCAGCGCACAGGGAAAACTGTTTTTT
CASSAQGKLFF
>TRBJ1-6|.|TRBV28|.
TGTGCCAGCACCCTCCGGTTTGGGGGCGGGAGTAATTCACCCCTCCACTTT
CASTLRFGGGSNSPLHF
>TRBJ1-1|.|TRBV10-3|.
TGTGCCATCAGATCAACACAGGGCTTGAACACTGAAGCTTTCTTT
CAIRSTQGLNTEAFF
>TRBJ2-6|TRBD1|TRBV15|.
TGTGCCACCAGCAGCCTCGGACAGGGATACTCTGGGGCCAACGTCCTGACTTTC
CATSSLGQGYSGANVLTF
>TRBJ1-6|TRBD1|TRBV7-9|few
TGTGCCAGCAGTTTGGACAGGGGACTACCACCCCTCCACTTT
CASSLDRGLPPLHF
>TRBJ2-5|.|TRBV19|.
TGTGCCAGTAGTATCTGTGAGGCCCAGTACTTC
CASSICEAQYF
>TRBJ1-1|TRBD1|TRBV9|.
TGTGCCAGCAGCGTAGAAACAGGGGGCCGGACTGAAGCTTTCTTT
CASSVETGGRTEAFF
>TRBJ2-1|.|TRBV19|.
TGTGCCAGTAGTTCCCCGCTAAGCGGATACCACAATGAGCAGTTCTTC
CASSSPLSGYHNEQFF
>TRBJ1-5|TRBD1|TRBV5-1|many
TGCGCCAGCAGCTTCGGGACAGGAAACAATCAGCCCCAGCATTTT
CASSFGTGNNQPQHF
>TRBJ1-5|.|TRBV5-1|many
TGCGCCAGCAGCTCTAACCCCGATCAGCCCCAGCATTTT
CASSSNPDQPQHF
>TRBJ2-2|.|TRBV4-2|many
TGTGCCAGCAGCCAACTTAGACAGGGAGGCATCGGGGAGCTGTTTTTT
CASSQLRQGGIGELFF
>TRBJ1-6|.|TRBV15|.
TGTGCCACCAGCAGAGACAGGGTAATAGTCGGATCACCCCTCCACTTT
CATSRDRVIVGSPLHF
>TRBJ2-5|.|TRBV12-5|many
TGTGCTAGTGGTTTTCCCTCAGCCCCCCGAATCCAGTACTTC
CASGFPSAPRIQYF
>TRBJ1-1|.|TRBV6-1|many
TGTGCCAGCAGTGAAGGATGGGAGAACACTGAAGCTTTCTTT
CASSEGWENTEAFF
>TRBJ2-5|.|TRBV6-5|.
TGTGCCACCTGGGGTCAGGGGGGCTGGTACTTC
CATWGQGGWYF
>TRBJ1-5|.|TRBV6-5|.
TGTGCCAGCAGTTACGGTTTCAATCAGCCCCAGCATTTT
CASSYGFNQPQHF
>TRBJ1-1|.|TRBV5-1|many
TGCGCCAGCAGCTGGGCAGGAACGTCTGAAGCTTTCTTT
CASSWAGTSEAFF